This TCR beta chain was captured by sequencing in a study of shared clonotypes between healthy human individuals. Turning to the study itself: CD4 naive cells filled three plates per donor, CD4 memory three, CD8 naive two and CD8 memory one. Study-level points and caveats: Investigators collected only blood, and repertoires in tissues likely differ. Shared clonotypes across all four donors exceeded non-shared ones in generation probability.

TCRdb's table, derived via immunoSEQ multiplex PCR, lists solely in-frame clones and lacks some. Of fewer than 350,000 clones detected, roughly 87% appear once; the ten largest clones hold under 20%. For this clone: What it binds is not known.

CD8 memory comprised CD45RO+ plus CCR7-negative CD45RA+ TemRA cells. Germline CDR1 reads SGHVS; CDR2 reads FQNEAQ. J gave up 5 bases and V 7 bases, and 10 bases lay outside the gene matches. This CDR3 has 14 residues. The specimen sequenced was memory CD8+ T cells sorted from blood. Subset noted: CD45RO+ cells pooled with CCR7-negative TemRA cells. The source of this sequence is a young man in good health. V gene TRBV7-8 combines with J gene TRBJ2-7; 8 nucleotides match TRBD1. Here the CDR3 reads CASNSWTGLNEQYF. CDR3 DNA: TGTGCCAGCAACTCCTGGACAGGGTTGAACGAGCAGTACTTC.